Shown below are 18 T cell receptor beta chains from a single sample sequenced in a study of CD8+ T cells in alopecia areata. RNA was extracted and reverse transcribed into cDNA as the sequencing template. The assay was immunoSEQ multiplex PCR, and TCRdb's table has in-frame clones only and misses some. In the table there are under 150,000 clones, 61% of which are singletons. Treatment reported: oral pan-JAK inhibitor, 5-10 mg twice daily. Source: CD4+ T cells sorted from blood, taken at week 4, from a patient treated with tofacitinib. These receptors all come from a human donor with alopecia areata.

The V gene is TRBV7-2, the J gene TRBJ2-5; 7 nucleotides align to TRBD1. Germline loops: CDR1 SGHTA, CDR2 FQGNSA. V shed 3 bases and J 5 bases; nucleotides not matched to a gene: 3. The length of the CDR3 is 13 residues. This chain's CDR3 is CASSFEGGETQYF. The DNA for the CDR3 is TGTGCCAGCAGCTTTGAAGGGGGCGAGACCCAGTACTTC.

This sequence joins TRBV14 and TRBJ2-2, with D unresolved. The CDR3 has 12 residues. Germline assignment: CDR1 SGHDN and CDR2 FVKESK. Between the trimmed V and J ends, which lost 5 bases and 2 bases, there was a span of 3 bases. As DNA, the CDR3 is TGTGCCAGCAGCTTTAACACCGGGGAGCTGTTTTTT. Translated, it gives CASSFNTGELFF.

This clone showed up just a few times. The gene calls are TRBV29-1 and TRBJ1-5; TRBD1 matches 9 bases. The germline gives CDR1 SQVTM, CDR2 ANQGSEA. With 4 bases clipped from V and 5 bases from J, the junction kept 6 bases outside the gene matches. The CDR3 totals 14 residues. This CDR3 is CSVVSGTGYQPQHF. The CDR3, as DNA: TGCAGCGTTGTGTCGGGGACAGGGTATCAGCCCCAGCATTTT.

V gene TRBV27 combines with J gene TRBJ1-5; D not certain. Germline V gives CDR1 MNHEY, CDR2 SMNVEV (reference sequence). CDR3 size: 13 residues. V was pared by 5 bases and J by 4 bases, with 9 bases between. CDR3 sequence (DNA): TGTGCCAGCAGTGAACTGGGAAATCAGCCCCAGCATTTT. It translates to CASSELGNQPQHF.

This clone was detected a few times. V usage is TRBV2 and J usage is TRBJ2-1, with 7 positions matching TRBD2. Germline assignment: CDR1 SNHLY and CDR2 FYNNEI. The trim removed 8 bases at V and 10 bases at J, leaving 8 bases unmatched. The CDR3 is 12 amino acids. DNA for the CDR3: TGTGCCAGCGAAAGCGGGACGCAAGAGCAGTTCTTC. This translates into CASESGTQEQFF.

The chain combines TRBV15 with TRBJ2-1; maybe TRBD1 (5 bases). V was shortened by 0 bases and J by 13 bases, with 16 bases between the two germline ends. The CDR3 is 14 amino acids. Germline CDR1 is LNHNV and CDR2 is YYDKDF (reference sequence). The CDR3 loop is CATSRDPVGAEQFF. In DNA form, the CDR3 reads TGTGCCACCAGCAGAGATCCCGTTGGGGCGGAACAGTTCTTC. Filled out from reference TRBV15 and TRBJ2-1, the complete variable domain reads DAMVIQNPRYQVTQFGKPVTLSCSQTLNHNVMYWYQQKSSQAPKLLFHYYDKDFNNEADTPDNFQSRRPNTSFCFLDIRSPGLGDTAMYLCATSRDPVGAEQFFGPGTRLTVL.

The chain combines TRBV19 with TRBJ2-3, with 13 nucleotides matching TRBD2. V lost 5 bases to trimming and J lost 1 base; unmatched junction nucleotides: 3. The CDR3 extends over 16 amino acids. Germline CDR1 and CDR2: LNHDA and SQIVND (reference sequence). The CDR3 DNA sequence: TGTGCCAGTAGTGCTGGGACTAGCGGGGGCACAGATACGCAGTATTTT. It translates to CASSAGTSGGTDTQYF.

The chain is built from TRBV29-1 and TRBJ2-7; 7 bases agree with TRBD1. This CDR3 contains 13 residues. Germline V gene sequence: CDR1 SQVTM, CDR2 ANQGSEA. Unmatched junction bases numbered 11, after V lost 6 bases and J lost 6 bases. The CDR3 region is CSVQKTGSGEQYF. CDR3 nucleotide sequence: TGCAGCGTCCAGAAGACAGGGTCCGGCGAGCAGTACTTC.

V is TRBV7-2 and J is TRBJ2-7; D not certain. Between the trimmed V and J ends, which lost 1 base and 6 bases, there was a span of 7 bases. This CDR3 comprises 12 residues. Germline values: CDR1 SGHTA, CDR2 FQGNSA. In DNA, the CDR3 is TGTGCCAGCAGCTTAGTTGTGGGCGAGCAGTACTTC. It is translated as CASSLVVGEQYF.

This chain connects TRBV9 to TRBJ2-1, with 16 bases identical to TRBD2. V gave up 4 bases and J gave up 1 base; unmatched junction bases: 5. Looked up from germline, CDR1 is SGDLS and CDR2 is YYNGEE. This CDR3 has 18 amino acids. DNA of the CDR3: TGTGCCAGCAGCCCGAGGGGACTAGCGGGGGGGTCCTACAATGAGCAGTTCTTC. Translated, it gives CASSPRGLAGGSYNEQFF.

J is TRBJ2-5 and V is TRBV9, with D unclear. From germline, CDR1 is SGDLS and CDR2 YYNGEE. The CDR3 extends over 14 amino acids. V lost 0 bases, J lost 1 base, and 7 bases lay in between. In nucleotides, the CDR3 is TGTGCCAGCAGCGTAGGGGTGACCCAAGAGACCCAGTACTTC. Translating gives CASSVGVTQETQYF.

The rearrangement links TRBV6-6 to TRBJ2-1; the D call may be TRBD1 or TRBD2 (5 bases each). This CDR3 region has 14 residues. Germline lookup yields CDR1 MNHNY and CDR2 SVGAGI (reference sequence). V lost 2 bases and J lost 4, with 9 bases in between. In DNA form, the CDR3 reads TGTGCCAGCAGTTACCGGGACCAATACAATGAGCAGTTCTTC. The encoded protein is CASSYRDQYNEQFF.

The genes are TRBV5-1 and TRBJ2-7; D not certain. Deletions cut 5 bases from V and 3 bases from J, with 12 bases between. The CDR3 runs 13 residues. The germline gives CDR1 SGHRS, CDR2 YFSETQ. The CDR3 DNA sequence: TGCGCCAGCAGGAGCGTCATTGACTACGAGCAGTACTTC. This encodes CASRSVIDYEQYF.

This chain uses TRBV29-1 with TRBJ2-5; D remains ambiguous. Per germline, CDR1 SQVTM and CDR2 ANQGSEA. Trimming cost V 4 bases and J 4 bases, with 10 bases left between them. The CDR3 runs to 12 residues. CDR3 protein: CSVGGNRETQYF. The CDR3 DNA reads as TGCAGCGTTGGTGGGAATCGAGAGACCCAGTACTTC.

V and J are TRBV6-5 and TRBJ2-5, with D perhaps being TRBD1 or TRBD2 (6 bases each). Trimming pared 8 bases from V and 5 bases from J, leaving 12 bases between. The CDR3 totals 12 residues. The germline V gene encodes CDR1 MNHEY and CDR2 SVGAGI. CDR3 in DNA: TGTGCCAGCGGTTGGGGGGCTGAGACCCAGTACTTC. Translating it yields CASGWGAETQYF.

This chain connects TRBV2 to TRBJ2-3; 8 bases agree with TRBD2. Germline lookup yields CDR1 SNHLY and CDR2 FYNNEI. This CDR3 has 14 residues. V lost 5 bases, J lost 3 bases, and 4 bases stayed unmatched. In DNA form, the CDR3 reads TGTGCCAGCAGTTCCGGGACTAGAACAGATACGCAGTATTTT. Protein product: CASSSGTRTDTQYF.

The V and J genes are TRBV4-3 and TRBJ1-2; maybe TRBD1 (5 bases). V was shortened by 0 bases and J by 7 bases, with 9 bases between the two germline ends. Looked up from germline, CDR1 is LGHNA and CDR2 is YSLEER. The CDR3 is 13 residues long. Here the CDR3 DNA reads TGCGCCAGCAGCCAAGATGGGGCTAGTGGCTACACCTTC. This gives the protein CASSQDGASGYTF.

The J gene is TRBJ1-2, the V gene TRBV5-6; TRBD1 aligns across 7 bases. Looked up from germline, CDR1 is SGHDT and CDR2 is YYEEEE. V shed 6 bases, J shed 4 bases, and the junction held 6 bases outside the gene matches. This CDR3 has 13 amino acids. The CDR3 DNA reads as TGTGCCAGCACCACGGGACAGACCTATGGCTACACCTTC. Translation gives CASTTGQTYGYTF. Full variable domain (outside the CDR3, taken from reference TRBV5-6 and TRBJ1-2): DAGVTQSPTHLIKTRGQQVTLRCSPKSGHDTVSWYQQALGQGPQFIFQYYEEEERQRGNFPDRFSGHQFPNYSSELNVNALLLGDSALYLCASTTGQTYGYTFGSGTRLTVV.